In its sample, the clone carrying this T cell receptor beta chain was seen a few times. Its antigen is not identified. On the basis of clinical symptoms, serum thyroxine and TRAb, thyroid ultrasound and orbital computed tomography, diagnoses were made. This CDR3 comprises 13 residues. V lost 11 bases to trimming and J lost 7 bases; unmatched junction nucleotides: 12. Germline V gene data show CDR1 as SNHLY and CDR2 as FYNNEI. The data were taken from a study of T cells in Graves' hyperthyroidism and ophthalmopathy. General study results and limits: Ophthalmopathy was distinguished from stable hyperthyroidism by 13 V-J signatures.

RNA transcripts yielded amplified TCR beta CDR3 regions. Researchers ran a first-round RT-PCR on the TCR CDR3 using the HTBI primer set. TCRdb used MiXCR to reprocess the multiplex PCR reads, holding one entry per CDR3 protein. The sample has 650,000 to 800,000 distinct CDR3 sequences; roughly 46% are singletons. Sequencing input: peripheral blood or thyroid tissue (not recorded which). The receptor comes from an adult man with Graves' disease, either hyperthyroidism or ophthalmopathy (not recorded which). The rearrangement links TRBV2 to TRBJ1-1; 8 bases line up with TRBD1. The CDR3 reads CARLSGGANEAFF. The CDR3 nucleotides read TGTGCCCGCCTATCAGGGGGCGCGAATGAAGCTTTCTTT.